This passage covers 2 T cell receptor beta chains from one sample sequenced in a study of vaccination effects on CD4 cells after COVID-19. Antigen-specific CD4+ T cells were first expanded with viral peptide pools by the ViraFEST assay and only then sequenced. At the end of 10 days of culture, CD4+ T cells were isolated. Vaccine recipients lacked prior SARS-CoV-2 infection and had negative nucleocapsid antibodies. TCRdb's copy holds only in-frame clones and misses some; the assay was immunoSEQ multiplex PCR. The sample lists 50,000 to 60,000 clones; more than 60% were seen once. Antigens of these TCRs are unknown. This specimen was CD4+ T cells from PBMCs cultured with SARS-CoV-2 spike peptides, taken before COVID-19 vaccination. These receptors came from a human donor who received a COVID-19 vaccine.

The chain recombines TRBV12-3 or TRBV12-4 with TRBJ1-5; D gene unclear. The CDR3 is 13 residues long. V gave up 6 bases and J gave up 6 bases, with 12 bases separating them. DNA for the CDR3: TGTGCCAGCAGCCCCGCAGGAGGTCAGCCCCAGCATTTT. This sequence encodes CASSPAGGQPQHF.

This clone has just a few counts. The V call is TRBV28, the J call TRBJ1-2; D uncertain. The CDR3 is 13 residues long. Looked up from germline, CDR1 is MDHEN and CDR2 is SYDVKM. Trimming took 6 bases from V and 4 from J, leaving 12 bases between them. The CDR3 sequence: CASSSPMAYGYTF. CDR3 sequence (DNA): TGTGCCAGCAGCTCCCCCATGGCCTATGGCTACACCTTC.